One T cell receptor (beta chain) is described in this entry. Its antigen is as yet unknown. Other DNA sequences in this specimen translate into the identical CDR3. For each subset, genomic DNA was distributed in equal portions over several immunoSEQ plates. Produced via immunoSEQ multiplex PCR; TCRdb's table is partial and in-frame only. The sample has more than 2,000,000 clones; just over 90% are singletons. Caucasian adults living in Nashville, Tennessee, provided all samples. Splitting of CD4+ cells produced CD45RA+ naive and CD45RA-negative memory subsets. With 1 base clipped from V and 2 bases from J, the junction kept 4 bases outside the gene matches. This CDR3 is built from 15 residues. Germline CDR1 and CDR2: SEHNR and FQNEAQ (reference sequence). This specimen comes from a study of shared clonotypes between healthy human individuals. Study-level results: Only a few donors were included, so the genetic and exposure-history diversity represented was limited.

Specimen: naive CD4+ T cells sorted from blood. Stated subset: CD45RA+ positively selected. This clonotype originated in a man between 18 and 29 years old in good health. The V gene is TRBV7-9, the J gene TRBJ1-1; 7 nucleotides agree with TRBD1. The CDR3 reads CASSLGGTANTEAFF. DNA for the CDR3: TGTGCCAGCAGCTTAGGGGGGACAGCAAACACTGAAGCTTTCTTT.